This T cell receptor (beta chain) is drawn from a study of shared clonotypes between healthy human individuals. This clone was found a few times. This clone may be a read error of a much larger clone one base away. Germline CDR1 and CDR2: MDHEN and SYDVKM. The V gene end was trimmed by 4 bases and the J gene end by 2 bases; junction bases not matched to a gene: 4. The CDR3 is made up of 15 amino acids. Assay used: immunoSEQ multiplex PCR; TCRdb lists only in-frame clones, some missing. The table has more than 600,000 clones, under 95% seen once. The naive CD8 subset, CD45RO-negative cells positively selected for CCR7, excluded terminally differentiated effector memory CD45RA+ cells.

The sequence was collected from a man aged 25 to 40 in good health. This rearrangement joins TRBV28 to TRBJ2-2, with 7 bases aligning to TRBD1. Material for sequencing was naive CD8+ T cells sorted from blood. The CDR3 loop is CASSSGQSNTGELFF. CDR3 nucleotides: TGTGCCAGCAGTTCGGGACAGAGCAACACCGGGGAGCTGTTTTTT.